This T cell receptor (beta chain) was recovered during a study of blood T cell repertoires in COVID-19. In the study overall: Material from acute and convalescent COVID-19 was sourced from the United States, Italy and Spain.

The CDR3 contains 13 residues. The germline V gene encodes CDR1 LGHDT and CDR2 YNNKEL (reference sequence). V lost 5 bases to trimming and J lost 3 bases; unmatched junction nucleotides: 3. The protocol was immunoSEQ multiplex PCR, while the TCRdb copy is restricted to in-frame clones and leaves out a portion. Of 200,000 to 250,000 clones listed, approximately 91% are singletons. The sequenced sample was peripheral blood. The chain combines TRBV3-1 (or the pseudogene TRBV3-2) with TRBJ1-2; 7 positions match TRBD1. The receptor comes from a man aged 25-40 years with COVID-19, enrolled during active disease. The CDR3 nucleotides are TGTGCCAGCAGCGACAGGGTTCACTATGGCTACACCTTC. Its protein is CASSDRVHYGYTF.